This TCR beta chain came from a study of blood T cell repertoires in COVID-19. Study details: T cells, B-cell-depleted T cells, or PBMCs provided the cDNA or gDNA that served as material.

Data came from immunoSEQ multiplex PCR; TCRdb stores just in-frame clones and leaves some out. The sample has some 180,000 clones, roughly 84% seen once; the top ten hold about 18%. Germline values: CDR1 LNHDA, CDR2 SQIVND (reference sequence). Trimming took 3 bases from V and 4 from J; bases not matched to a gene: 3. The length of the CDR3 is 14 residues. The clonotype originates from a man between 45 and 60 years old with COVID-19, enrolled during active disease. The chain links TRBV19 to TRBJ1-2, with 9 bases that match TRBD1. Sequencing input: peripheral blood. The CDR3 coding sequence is TGTGCCAGTAGTATGAGGGACAGGGCCTATGGCTACACCTTC. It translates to CASSMRDRAYGYTF.